The clone carrying this T cell receptor beta chain was counted only a few times. Antigen: not known. The source of the sample is a study of liver allograft versus peripheral blood T cells. Turning to the study itself: T cell receptor repertoires in transplanted livers were compared with those in recipients' peripheral blood. General study points: Intragraft liver T cell receptor repertoires reportedly differed from peripheral blood repertoires.

TCRdb reprocessed the reads with MiXCR, giving one entry per CDR3 protein. The sample holds over 7,500 distinct CDR3 sequences, about 20% seen once. This TCR came from a human patient who had a liver transplant. Some of the T cells might come from the graft donor.

CDR3 loop: CSARDGRVGSYNEQFF. Here the CDR3 DNA reads TGCAGTGCTAGGGACGGGAGGGTAGGCTCCTACAATGAGCAGTTCTTC. The gene calls are TRBV20-1 and TRBJ2-1; 8 nucleotides agree with TRBD2. Germline CDR1 is DFQATT and CDR2 is SNEGSKA (reference sequence). V dropped 3 bases and J dropped 0; count of bases not matched to a gene: 7. This CDR3 has 16 amino acids.